Following are 25 T cell receptor beta chains from one sample sequenced in a study of T cells after yellow fever vaccination. Each CDR3 protein is one row after TCRdb ran MiXCR on the 5' RACE reads. This sample has 340,000 or so distinct CDR3 sequences; roughly an eighth occur once, and the top ten carry about 3%. The source was CD4+ T cells sorted from PBMCs, collected 15 days after the yellow fever booster vaccination. The receptors were gathered from a man between 18 and 35 years old who received the YFV17D yellow fever vaccine.

The rearrangement joins TRBV5-1 to TRBJ1-1; 8 nucleotides match TRBD1. Per germline, CDR1 SGHRS and CDR2 YFSETQ. Losses at the gene ends were 2 bases for V and 10 bases for J; bases not matched to a gene: 4. The CDR3 has 12 residues. CDR3 protein: CASSFDRGSAFF. The CDR3, as DNA: TGCGCCAGCAGCTTTGACAGGGGCTCAGCTTTCTTT.

There are a few counts of this clonotype. The chain employs TRBV11-2 and TRBJ1-2; the match to TRBD1 covers 9 bases. The germline gives CDR1 SGHAT, CDR2 FQNNGV. With 4 bases clipped from V and 2 bases from J, the junction kept 11 bases outside the gene matches. The CDR3 extends over 17 amino acids. The CDR3: CASSSTRTGVGNYGYTF. Here the CDR3 DNA reads TGTGCCAGCAGCTCCACCCGGACAGGGGTTGGGAACTATGGCTACACCTTC. Drawing the rest from reference TRBV11-2 and TRBJ1-2, the complete variable domain is EAGVAQSPRYKIIEKRQSVAFWCNPISGHATLYWYQQILGQGPKLLIQFQNNGVVDDSQLPKDRFSAERLKGVDSTLKIQPAKLEDSAVYLCASSSTRTGVGNYGYTFGSGTRLTVV.

This clonotype was observed many times. The chain links TRBV4-3 to TRBJ2-7; possibly TRBD1 or TRBD2 for D (5 bases each). Trimming left V 3 bases short and J 6 bases short, with 21 bases between. Germline-derived CDR1 and CDR2 are LGHNA and YSLEER. CDR3 length: 16 residues. The CDR3 DNA reads TGCGCCAGCAGCCATTCCACCCCAGAGGGGTTTGTCGAGCAGTACTTC. Protein sequence: CASSHSTPEGFVEQYF.

The chain is built from TRBV28 and TRBJ2-7, with D unclear. Trimming took off 4 bases at V and 0 bases at J, with 16 bases between the two ends. Looked up from germline, CDR1 is MDHEN and CDR2 is SYDVKM. This CDR3 is built from 16 residues. CDR3 sequence: CASSSLGGVSSYEQYF. The DNA of the CDR3 is TGTGCCAGCAGTTCCCTAGGTGGGGTGAGCTCCTACGAGCAGTACTTC.

A note on this clonotype: This could be a read error, since a much larger clone is one nucleotide away. The chain links TRBV7-9 to TRBJ2-1; D might be TRBD1 (7 bases). V lost 8 bases to trimming and J lost 0 bases, with 11 bases between them. The CDR3 runs 14 residues. Per the germline V gene, CDR1 is SEHNR and CDR2 is FQNEAQ (reference sequence). DNA for the CDR3: TGTGCCAGCCCCAGGGGGGTCTCCTACAATGAGCAGTTCTTC. Translation: CASPRGVSYNEQFF.

The rearrangement joins TRBV3-1 to TRBJ2-7; D may be TRBD1 (7 bases). Germline CDR1 and CDR2: LGHDT and YNNKEL (reference sequence). V was cut by 1 base and J by 5 bases, with 12 bases left in between. The CDR3 is 14 residues long. CDR3 coding DNA: TGTGCCAGCAGCCAAGTTGCAGGGGGGAACGAGCAGTACTTC. As protein: CASSQVAGGNEQYF.

This clonotype was detected only a few times. The chain uses TRBV4-3 and TRBJ2-5; 9 nucleotides align to TRBD2. Per the germline V gene, CDR1 is LGHNA and CDR2 is YSLEER. The junction had 7 bases not matched to a gene; V was cut back by 4 bases and J by 4 bases. This CDR3 has 15 amino acids. The CDR3 coding sequence is TGCGCCAGCAGCCGATTAGCGGGGGCCCGAGAGACCCAGTACTTC. Its protein product is CASSRLAGARETQYF.

The chain recombines TRBV12-5 with TRBJ2-3, with 11 nucleotides matching TRBD2. The junction had 10 bases not matched to a gene; V was cut back by 0 bases and J by 2 bases. Germline V CDR1 and CDR2: LGHNT, FRNRAP. The CDR3 has 19 residues. In DNA, the CDR3 is TGTGCTAGTGGTTTGGTAATAGCGGGGGGGAAAACCTTCACAGATACGCAGTATTTT. Amino acid sequence: CASGLVIAGGKTFTDTQYF.

This rearrangement joins TRBV5-1 to TRBJ1-5, with D unclear. Between the trimmed V and J ends, which lost 4 bases and 2 bases, there was a span of 10 bases. CDR1 and CDR2 (germline): SGHRS, YFSETQ. This CDR3 is 14 amino acids long. This CDR3 is CASSADGGNQPQHF. The CDR3 DNA sequence: TGCGCCAGCAGCGCCGACGGGGGCAATCAGCCCCAGCATTTT. Variable domain in full (rest from reference TRBV5-1 and TRBJ1-5): KAGVTQTPRYLIKTRGQQVTLSCSPISGHRSVSWYQQTPGQGLQFLFEYFSETQRNKGNFPGRFSGRQFSNSRSEMNVSTLELGDSALYLCASSADGGNQPQHFGDGTRLSIL.

This clonotype has a count of ten or more. This rearrangement joins TRBV11-2 to TRBJ2-4, with D possibly matching TRBD2 (5 bases). Trimming removed 1 base at V and 2 bases at J, with 12 bases between. This CDR3 has 16 residues. CDR1 and CDR2 (germline): SGHAT, FQNNGV. The CDR3 is CASSLASDGTKNIQYF. In DNA form, the CDR3 reads TGTGCCAGCAGCTTAGCCTCGGACGGGACCAAAAACATTCAGTACTTC.

The rearrangement uses TRBV4-3 and TRBJ2-7; 9 bases line up with TRBD2. The V gene's germline CDR1 is LGHNA and CDR2 YSLEER. J gave up 2 bases and V 0 bases, and 5 bases lay outside the gene matches. The CDR3 totals 16 residues. CDR3 in DNA: TGCGCCAGCAGCCAAGATCTGGCTAGCGGGGCCTACGAGCAGTACTTC. Residues: CASSQDLASGAYEQYF.

A few counts support this clonotype. V and J are TRBV6-2 or TRBV6-3 and TRBJ1-5; D gene uncertain. Trimming took 7 bases from V and 3 from J, leaving 16 bases between them. This CDR3 contains 15 residues. Germline V gene data show CDR1 as MNHEY and CDR2 as SVGEGT. The CDR3 DNA sequence: TGTGCCAGCATACCGGGCGGCCAGATCAATCAGCCCCAGCATTTT. It is translated as CASIPGGQINQPQHF.

This clonotype was detected ten times or more. The chain has TRBV5-1 and TRBJ2-3; 8 bases fit TRBD1. Germline loops: CDR1 SGHRS, CDR2 YFSETQ. The junction had 12 bases not matched to a gene; V was cut back by 3 bases and J by 0 bases. The CDR3 runs 18 residues. CDR3 loop: CASSYGQGTPASTDTQYF. The CDR3 DNA sequence: TGCGCCAGCAGCTACGGACAGGGAACTCCTGCTAGCACAGATACGCAGTATTTT.

The J gene is TRBJ2-1, the V gene TRBV5-6, with 10 nucleotides matching TRBD2. The CDR3 loop spans 18 amino acids. The V gene end was trimmed by 0 bases and the J gene end by 0 bases; junction bases not matched to a gene: 6. Germline lookup yields CDR1 SGHDT and CDR2 YYEEEE. CDR3 coding DNA: TGTGCCAGCAGCTTGGTGCTAGCGGGGGCGAGCTCCTACAATGAGCAGTTCTTC. This gives the protein CASSLVLAGASSYNEQFF.

This clonotype was seen at least ten times. This chain joins TRBV7-9 and TRBJ1-6; D call uncertain. The CDR3 extends over 12 amino acids. Germline CDR1 reads SEHNR; CDR2 reads FQNEAQ (reference sequence). The V end lost 2 bases, the J end lost 9 bases, and 5 bases lay between the germline ends. CDR3 DNA sequence: TGTGCCAGCAGCTTACAAGGTTCACCCCTCCACTTT. Translated: CASSLQGSPLHF.

The CDR3 sequence is CARGGEETDTQYF. The CDR3 bases are TGCGCCAGGGGTGGGGAAGAAACAGATACGCAGTATTTT. The genes are TRBV5-1 and TRBJ2-3, with D unresolved. Trimming shortened V by 8 bases and J by 3 bases, and 13 bases separated the two germline ends. Germline V gene sequence: CDR1 SGHRS, CDR2 YFSETQ. CDR3 length: 13 amino acids.

This clonotype has just a few counts. The chain links TRBV20-1 to TRBJ2-5, with a tentative D call TRBD1 (5 bases). Per the germline V gene, CDR1 is DFQATT and CDR2 is SNEGSKA (reference sequence). The CDR3 consists of 13 residues. Trimming pared 5 bases from V and 0 bases from J, leaving 10 bases between. CDR3 residues: CSAPLTDQETQYF. The CDR3 coding sequence is TGCAGTGCTCCTCTGACAGACCAAGAGACCCAGTACTTC.

This clonotype was seen at least ten times. The V and J genes are TRBV4-1 and TRBJ2-3, with a weak D call TRBD1 (6 bases). Germline V gene sequence: CDR1 MGHRA, CDR2 YSYEKL. With 0 bases removed from V and 14 bases from J, the gap between germline ends came to 18 bases. The CDR3 covers 14 residues. CDR3 sequence: CASSQDGDRLSWYF. CDR3 in DNA: TGCGCCAGCAGCCAAGACGGAGACAGGTTAAGTTGGTATTTT.

This clonotype was observed a few times. V gene TRBV5-1 combines with J gene TRBJ1-1; D not certain. V was pared by 2 bases and J by 7 bases, with 9 bases between. This CDR3 has 12 amino acids. Germline V gives CDR1 SGHRS, CDR2 YFSETQ. CDR3 coding DNA: TGCGCCAGCAGCTTCACGGGCGATGAAGCTTTCTTT. Translating it yields CASSFTGDEAFF.

The gene calls are TRBV20-1 and TRBJ2-5; D possibly corresponds to TRBD2 (5 bases). Germline CDR1 reads DFQATT; CDR2 reads SNEGSKA (reference sequence). Trimming cost V 6 bases and J 4 bases, with 15 bases left between them. The CDR3 has 13 residues. CDR3 bases: TGCAGTGCGCCGCTGCCCGGGGTAGAGACCCAGTACTTC. Translation: CSAPLPGVETQYF.

The J gene is TRBJ1-1, the V gene TRBV18; D is ambiguous. CDR1 is KGHSH and CDR2 is LQKENI in the germline V gene. The CDR3 is 15 residues long. V lost 0 bases and J 0 bases, leaving 8 bases between the germline ends. The CDR3 DNA follows: TGTGCCAGCTCACCACCGATGGGGATGAACACTGAAGCTTTCTTT. This encodes CASSPPMGMNTEAFF.

This clonotype was recorded a few times. The chain employs TRBV5-6 and TRBJ2-7; 7 nucleotides align to TRBD1. From germline, CDR1 is SGHDT and CDR2 YYEEEE. The CDR3 totals 15 residues. Trimming took 6 bases from V and 5 from J; bases not matched to a gene: 14. CDR3 protein: CASTPADREGNEQYF. In DNA, the CDR3 is TGTGCCAGCACCCCGGCCGACAGGGAAGGAAACGAGCAGTACTTC.

The chain uses TRBV6-5 and TRBJ2-5; 11 nucleotides agree with TRBD2. There are 16 residues in the CDR3. Per the germline V gene, CDR1 is MNHEY and CDR2 is SVGAGI. V was clipped by 7 bases and J by 5 bases; unmatched bases: 12. The DNA for the CDR3 is TGTGCCAGCACAGTTAGCGGGGGGGCCGGCACTGAGACCCAGTACTTC. This gives the protein CASTVSGGAGTETQYF.

The chain joins TRBV6-5 to TRBJ1-4, with D uncertain. Trimming left V 7 bases short and J 8 bases short, with 14 bases between. The CDR3 covers 13 residues. Germline V lookup: CDR1 MNHEY, CDR2 SVGAGI. The CDR3 sequence: CASTRYGGEKLFF. The CDR3 nucleotides read TGTGCCAGCACCAGATACGGTGGGGAAAAACTGTTTTTT.

The J gene is TRBJ1-1, the V gene TRBV30; D is uncertain. The CDR3 spans 14 residues. From germline, CDR1 is GTSNPN and CDR2 SVGIG (reference sequence). V lost 0 bases, J lost 3 bases, and 11 bases lay in between. The CDR3 sequence: CAWSVLSGYTEAFF. DNA of the CDR3: TGTGCCTGGAGTGTATTGAGCGGATACACTGAAGCTTTCTTT. The variable domain in full, completed from reference TRBV30 and TRBJ1-1, reads SQTIHQWPATLVQPVGSPLSLECTVEGTSNPNLYWYRQAAGRGLQLLFYSVGIGQISSEVPQNLSASRPQDRQFILSSKKLLLSDSGFYLCAWSVLSGYTEAFFGQGTRLTVV.